The next 8 T cell receptor beta chains were all read from a single sample in a study of T cell changes during pregnancy in multiple sclerosis. Libraries were prepared by immunoSEQ multiplex PCR; TCRdb keeps only in-frame clonotypes and omits some of them. Among over 50,000 clones listed, roughly 87% were seen once. The source was peripheral blood, collected in the first trimester of pregnancy. The origin of the receptors is a female donor with multiple sclerosis, enrolled in a pregnancy study.

This chain connects TRBV6-6 to TRBJ2-5; TRBD2 matches 8 bases. V lost 5 bases to trimming and J lost 0 bases; unmatched junction nucleotides: 2. The CDR3 is made up of 14 amino acids. In germline, CDR1 is MNHNY, CDR2 SVGAGI (reference sequence). The CDR3 region is CASSPGGYQETQYF. The CDR3 nucleotides are TGTGCCAGCAGTCCGGGGGGGTACCAAGAGACCCAGTACTTC.

In this sample, this clone turned up a few times. This sequence joins TRBV5-1 and TRBJ2-1; the match to TRBD1 covers 10 bases. The germline V gene encodes CDR1 SGHRS and CDR2 YFSETQ. V shed 1 base, J shed 7 bases, and the junction held 5 bases outside the gene matches. The CDR3 has 15 residues. CDR3 sequence (DNA): TGCGCCAGCAGCTTGATCGGGACAGGGGTAAATGAGCAGTTCTTC. This gives the protein CASSLIGTGVNEQFF. Using reference TRBV5-1 and TRBJ2-1 for the parts outside the CDR3, the full variable domain is KAGVTQTPRYLIKTRGQQVTLSCSPISGHRSVSWYQQTPGQGLQFLFEYFSETQRNKGNFPGRFSGRQFSNSRSEMNVSTLELGDSALYLCASSLIGTGVNEQFFGPGTRLTVL.

V and J are TRBV7-3 and TRBJ1-2, with D unresolved. The V end lost 5 bases, the J end lost 4 bases, and 20 bases lay between the germline ends. The CDR3 length is 16 residues. Per germline, CDR1 SGHTA and CDR2 FQGTGA. CDR3 sequence: CASSLQLSTPIYGYTF. DNA for the CDR3: TGTGCCAGCAGCCTCCAACTTTCGACACCTATCTATGGCTACACCTTC. Full variable domain (missing parts from reference TRBV7-3 and TRBJ1-2): GAGVSQTPSNKVTEKGKYVELRCDPISGHTALYWYRQSLGQGPEFLIYFQGTGAADDSGLPNDRFFAVRPEGSVSTLKIQRTERGDSAVYLCASSLQLSTPIYGYTFGSGTRLTVV.

For the CDR3, the DNA is TGCGCCAGCAGCCAAAGACAGCCTATGAACACCGGGGAGCTGTTTTTT. It encodes CASSQRQPMNTGELFF. This chain connects TRBV4-3 to TRBJ2-2; maybe TRBD1 (5 bases). The CDR3 has 16 amino acids. Germline CDR1 reads LGHNA; CDR2 reads YSLEER. Trimming stripped 2 bases from V and 1 base from J, with 11 bases between.

The chain links TRBV5-1 to TRBJ1-2; 9 bases map to TRBD1. Germline V gene lookup returns CDR1 SGHRS and CDR2 YFSETQ. The CDR3 extends over 14 amino acids. V shed 2 bases, J shed 13 bases, and the junction held 12 bases outside the gene matches. Here the CDR3 reads CASSFRVGTGHVTF. The CDR3 nucleotides are TGCGCCAGCAGCTTCAGGGTAGGGACAGGGCACGTCACCTTC. Looking up the rest from reference TRBV5-1 and TRBJ1-2 gives the full variable domain: KAGVTQTPRYLIKTRGQQVTLSCSPISGHRSVSWYQQTPGQGLQFLFEYFSETQRNKGNFPGRFSGRQFSNSRSEMNVSTLELGDSALYLCASSFRVGTGHVTFGSGTRLTVV.

V usage is TRBV28 and J usage is TRBJ2-7; weak D call: TRBD1 (6 bases). The V and J ends lost 2 bases and 3 bases respectively, with 11 bases between them. In germline, CDR1 is MDHEN, CDR2 SYDVKM. CDR3 length: 14 amino acids. Here the CDR3 DNA reads TGTGCCAGCAGTTTACAGGGGTACAGCTACGAGCAGTACTTC. The encoded protein is CASSLQGYSYEQYF.

The chain couples TRBV28 to TRBJ1-1; TRBD1 agrees at 10 bases. Germline V lookup: CDR1 MDHEN, CDR2 SYDVKM. Trimming cost V 6 bases and J 4 bases; bases outside gene matches: 11. This CDR3 has 16 amino acids. CDR3 sequence (DNA): TGTGCCAGCAGCTCCCGACAGGGGGCTTTGAGCACTGAAGCTTTCTTT. This encodes CASSSRQGALSTEAFF.

This sequence joins TRBV7-9 and TRBJ2-7; D is perhaps TRBD1 (5 bases). The V and J ends lost 3 bases and 6 bases respectively, with 9 bases between them. The CDR3 is made up of 12 amino acids. In germline, CDR1 is SEHNR, CDR2 FQNEAQ (reference sequence). The CDR3 DNA reads as TGTGCCAGCAGCTTGCAGGGTACCGAGCAGTACTTC. Amino acid sequence: CASSLQGTEQYF.